The rows below give T cell receptor beta chains drawn from one sample of a study of T cell repertoires in cytomegalovirus infection. TCRdb redid the calling of the reads with MiXCR, one entry per CDR3 protein. This sample has around 310,000 distinct CDR3 sequences; 25% to 30% occur once, and the top ten carry 15% to 20%. What these receptors recognize is not known. The sample here was cultured PBMCs, taken from culture after CMV antigen stimulation. Receptor source: a human donor in good health (CMV status not recorded). Some clones in this sample may be carry-over from other donors' samples. The conserved cysteine and the conserved F or W are not part of the CDR3 here. Each record gives: V gene, J gene, D gene, CDR3 protein. The D gene is left open where the match is weak.

TRBV7-2	TRBJ2-7	.	ASSLTAFSYEQY
TRBV18	TRBJ2-7	.	ASSEQSRTREQY
TRBV7-6	TRBJ1-6	TRBD1	ASSPTGSRNSPLH
TRBV18	TRBJ1-1	TRBD1	ASSPSTGDNTEAF
TRBV9	TRBJ2-1	TRBD2	ASSVGASGGAGYNEQF
TRBV19	TRBJ1-1	.	ASSITGRRGLGNTEAF
TRBV6-5	TRBJ1-1	TRBD1	ASSNGNRGRWGTEAF
TRBV5-1	TRBJ2-3	TRBD2	ASSLVAGSTDTQY
TRBV7-2	TRBJ1-5	TRBD1	ASSPLGQGGGQPQH
TRBV28	TRBJ1-1	.	ASSSPLRSTEAF
TRBV12-3/TRBV12-4	TRBJ1-1	.	ASSLGQGATEAF
TRBV5-5	TRBJ1-4	.	ASSYGGSVTNEKLF
TRBV15	TRBJ2-4	TRBD2	ATSRAPGGRGGNIQY
TRBV28	TRBJ1-2	TRBD1	ASRLDRGSVAIWNGYT
TRBV7-8	TRBJ1-5	.	ASSLRARGGSQPQH
TRBV6-1	TRBJ1-5	.	ASAKLGRKDQPQH
TRBV27	TRBJ2-1	.	ASKENPRYNEQF
TRBV27	TRBJ1-5	.	ASSPDRNNQPQH
TRBV4-2	TRBJ2-6	TRBD2	ASSQGTSAGPGANVLT
TRBV7-9	TRBJ2-5	.	ASNPHPTGETQY
TRBV6-1	TRBJ2-6	TRBD1	ASSEPGQPSGANVLT
TRBV7-6	TRBJ1-3	TRBD1	ASSPNPGGQDTIY
TRBV7-2	TRBJ2-5	TRBD2	ASSLSTGTSGSLGFQETQY
TRBV29-1	TRBJ1-2	TRBD1	SVEGQGSNYGYT
TRBV7-9	TRBJ2-3	.	ASSSLGSTHTQY
TRBV6-5	TRBJ1-5	TRBD1	ASRRTGPAGINQPQH
TRBV7-4	TRBJ1-1	.	ASSLSRTEAF
TRBV20-1	TRBJ2-5	.	SAADLGGTQY
TRBV18	TRBJ2-2	TRBD2	ASSWLAGPLTNTGELF
TRBV20-1	TRBJ1-4	TRBD1	SALDYGTGRVTNEKLF
TRBV6-6	TRBJ1-4	.	ASSPRDVNEKLF
TRBV25-1	TRBJ2-3	.	ASPRVGQGFTDTQY
TRBV7-8	TRBJ2-3	.	ASSLVGGGYTDTQY
TRBV5-6	TRBJ1-2	.	ASSLGTTGYT
TRBV19	TRBJ1-2	.	ASSMTGYGYT
TRBV7-3	TRBJ2-2	TRBD1	ASSRTPGQAASTGELF
TRBV7-6	TRBJ1-3	.	ASSSRNTIY
TRBV6-1	TRBJ1-2	.	AEGDIYGYT
TRBV12-3/TRBV12-4	TRBJ1-3	.	ASSLVGDTIY
TRBV20-1	TRBJ2-1	TRBD2	SASTSGLYNEQF
TRBV20-1	TRBJ2-1	.	SAWDQSTEQF
TRBV5-4	TRBJ2-7	.	ASSRPRDFHEQY
TRBV7-2	TRBJ2-1	.	ASSLAFSRRSYNEQF
TRBV18	TRBJ1-1	.	ASSTSGGDTEAF
TRBV7-9	TRBJ2-1	TRBD2	ASSEGAGVRNEQF
TRBV5-4	TRBJ1-5	.	ASSLYNQPQH
TRBV7-8	TRBJ2-5	.	ASSFGRVQETQY
TRBV6-5	TRBJ2-3	TRBD2	ASSTPETSGIDTQY
TRBV2	TRBJ2-4	TRBD2	ASSATSGSLAKNIQY
TRBV5-1	TRBJ2-7	.	ASSLEGGTEEQY
TRBV29-1	TRBJ1-1	.	SVKDRVNTEAF
TRBV12-3/TRBV12-4	TRBJ1-3	TRBD1	ASSLGTGGFGNTIY
TRBV3-1	TRBJ1-2	TRBD1	ASSPTGTVGGYT
TRBV28	TRBJ1-3	.	ASSFGRKSSGNTIY
TRBV11-2	TRBJ2-7	.	ASSTTVWGGAGPPYEQY